Following are 30 T cell receptor beta chains from one sample sequenced in a study of shared clonotypes between healthy human individuals. TCRdb's table, derived via immunoSEQ multiplex PCR, lists solely in-frame clones and lacks some. The sample has fewer than 3 million clones; about 90% are singletons. The sequenced sample was naive CD4+ T cells from PBMCs. The sample's subset: CD45RA+ positively selected. These receptors were obtained from a man aged 18 to 35 in good health. Some clones in this sample may be carry-over from other donors' samples.

V usage is TRBV25-1 and J usage is TRBJ2-2; D is possibly TRBD1 (6 bases). Germline CDR1 and CDR2: MGHDK and SYGVNS. With 10 bases removed from V and 4 bases from J, the gap between germline ends came to 22 bases. The CDR3 loop spans 16 amino acids. Here the CDR3 DNA reads TGTGCCACCTTATTCAAGACAGGTCGGGTCACCGGGGAGCTGTTTTTT. It encodes CATLFKTGRVTGELFF.

The chain recombines TRBV28 with TRBJ1-3; 7 nucleotides align to TRBD1. CDR3 size: 13 residues. V shed 5 bases and J 7 bases; nucleotides not matched to a gene: 5. The germline V gene has CDR1 MDHEN and CDR2 SYDVKM. The CDR3 nucleotides read TGTGCCAGCAGTACCCCGGGACAGAACACCATATATTTT. Residues: CASSTPGQNTIYF.

The chain joins TRBV15 to TRBJ1-3; no clear D gene. V lost 1 base and J 0 bases, leaving 10 bases between the germline ends. Germline CDR1 reads LNHNV; CDR2 reads YYDKDF (reference sequence). This CDR3 has 16 amino acids. The chain's CDR3 is CATSRGTPVSGNTIYF. CDR3 bases: TGTGCCACCAGCAGAGGTACCCCCGTCTCTGGAAACACCATATATTTT.

With respect to this clone: This specimen includes other DNA sequences encoding the same CDR3. In DNA form, the CDR3 reads TGTGCCAGCAGCTTAAGGGGCAGGGGCTCTGGAAACACCATATATTTT. This translates into CASSLRGRGSGNTIYF. V usage is TRBV7-2 and J usage is TRBJ1-3, with D maybe TRBD1 (6 bases). V shed 2 bases and J shed 0 bases, with 11 bases lying between them. The CDR3 has 16 residues. From germline, CDR1 is SGHTA and CDR2 FQGNSA.

On this clone itself: Distinct nucleotide sequences in the sample also encode this CDR3. The chain links TRBV5-1 to TRBJ1-3, with 8 bases that match TRBD1. The CDR3 is 15 residues long. Germline assignment: CDR1 SGHRS and CDR2 YFSETQ. Trimming took 4 bases from V and 0 from J; bases not matched to a gene: 3. CDR3 sequence: CASSPGQGSGNTIYF. The CDR3, as DNA: TGCGCCAGCAGCCCCGGACAGGGCTCTGGAAACACCATATATTTT.

Worth noting for this clone: Distinct nucleotide sequences in the sample also encode this CDR3. The chain combines TRBV5-1 with TRBJ1-1, with D possibly being TRBD1 (5 bases). Germline-derived CDR1 and CDR2 are SGHRS and YFSETQ. The ends were cut back, 0 bases at V and 2 bases at J, with 8 bases in the middle. The CDR3 loop spans 14 amino acids. The CDR3 sequence: CASSLARVNTEAFF. In DNA form, the CDR3 reads TGCGCCAGCAGCTTGGCCAGGGTTAACACTGAAGCTTTCTTT.

The genes are TRBV4-1 and TRBJ1-2; the D is unclear. The CDR3 consists of 14 residues. Germline V lookup: CDR1 MGHRA, CDR2 YSYEKL. V dropped 3 bases and J dropped 3 bases, with 11 bases sitting between them. In nucleotides, the CDR3 is TGCGCCAGCAGCCACATACAGACCTACTATGGCTACACCTTC. Translating it yields CASSHIQTYYGYTF.

V usage is TRBV28 and J usage is TRBJ1-5; D not resolved. The germline gives CDR1 MDHEN, CDR2 SYDVKM. Trimming left V 3 bases short and J 2 bases short, with 11 bases between. The CDR3 extends over 15 amino acids. CDR3 sequence (DNA): TGTGCCAGCAGTTTCTTATCGGCAGGCAATCAGCCCCAGCATTTT. Amino acids: CASSFLSAGNQPQHF.

The chain links TRBV28 to TRBJ1-4; weak D call: TRBD1 (5 bases). Looked up from germline, CDR1 is MDHEN and CDR2 is SYDVKM. The CDR3 runs 14 residues. V was cut by 5 bases and J by 7 bases, with 14 bases left in between. The CDR3 coding sequence is TGTGCCAGCAGTCCGCCGGGACGAGGTGAAAAACTGTTTTTT. Translated, it gives CASSPPGRGEKLFF.

The chain has TRBV5-1 and TRBJ1-5; TRBD1 matches at 9 bases. V lost 0 bases and J lost 7; bases outside the gene matches: 17. Germline CDR1 SGHRS, CDR2 YFSETQ. The CDR3 has 19 amino acids. As DNA, the CDR3 is TGCGCCAGCAGCTTGGTTCCGATCGCGCAACAGGGGGCGAACCAGCCCCAGCATTTT. The encoded protein is CASSLVPIAQQGANQPQHF.

The chain recombines TRBV9 with TRBJ1-2; possibly TRBD1 for D (5 bases). CDR3 length: 13 amino acids. The V gene lost 4 bases and the J gene lost 2 bases, with 9 bases spanning the gap. Germline V gives CDR1 SGDLS, CDR2 YYNGEE. The CDR3 spells CASSLRDNYGYTF. CDR3 DNA: TGTGCCAGCAGCCTCCGGGACAACTATGGCTACACCTTC.

The chain recombines TRBV7-8 with TRBJ1-5; D is uncertain. CDR1 and CDR2 from the germline V gene are SGHVS and FQNEAQ. V gave up 5 bases and J gave up 7 bases, with 18 bases separating them. The CDR3 has 15 amino acids. The CDR3 reads CASSINRAPGQPQHF. In DNA, the CDR3 is TGTGCCAGCAGCATAAACCGGGCCCCTGGGCAGCCCCAGCATTTT.

J is TRBJ2-7 and V is TRBV5-1, with TRBD1 as a possible D gene (6 bases). Trimming cost V 2 bases and J 6 bases, with 12 bases left between them. CDR3 length: 13 residues. Germline assignment: CDR1 SGHRS and CDR2 YFSETQ. The CDR3 spells CASSFVRGVEQYF. The CDR3 region has the DNA TGCGCCAGCAGCTTCGTCAGGGGCGTCGAGCAGTACTTC.

The gene calls are TRBV5-1 and TRBJ1-1, with TRBD1 matching over 7 bases. Trimming took 2 bases from V and 9 from J; bases not matched to a gene: 22. Per germline, CDR1 SGHRS and CDR2 YFSETQ. This CDR3 has 18 residues. CDR3 amino acids: CASSFGSTGSVSQPKAFF. The CDR3 DNA is TGCGCCAGCAGCTTTGGTTCGACAGGGTCCGTTTCCCAACCTAAAGCTTTCTTT.

The chain combines TRBV10-3 with TRBJ2-7; 8 positions match TRBD1. The CDR3 has 15 residues. Germline values: CDR1 ENHRY, CDR2 SYGVKD. Unmatched junction bases numbered 14, after V lost 11 bases and J lost 2 bases. CDR3 amino acids: CAARGEYRGTYEQYF. The CDR3 DNA reads as TGTGCCGCTAGGGGGGAGTACAGGGGGACCTACGAGCAGTACTTC.

The gene calls are TRBV4-3 and TRBJ1-2; D remains ambiguous. This CDR3 comprises 13 residues. CDR1 and CDR2 (germline): LGHNA, YSLEER. V gave up 1 base and J gave up 3 bases, with 6 bases separating them. The DNA of the CDR3 is TGCGCCAGCAGCCAAGGCCTGGACTATGGCTACACCTTC. It translates to CASSQGLDYGYTF.

The V gene is TRBV2, the J gene TRBJ1-2, with unresolved D. CDR1 and CDR2 from the germline V gene are SNHLY and FYNNEI. The CDR3 totals 15 residues. Between the trimmed V and J ends, which lost 8 bases and 0 bases, there was a span of 16 bases. The CDR3, as DNA: TGTGCCAGCCAGTACGATGTGGTGGCTAACTATGGCTACACCTTC. This codes for CASQYDVVANYGYTF.

This chain joins TRBV28 and TRBJ2-6, with a weak D call TRBD1 (6 bases). The CDR3 spans 15 residues. Looked up from germline, CDR1 is MDHEN and CDR2 is SYDVKM. V lost 6 bases and J lost 1, with 10 bases in between. CDR3 sequence reads: CASRTTGSGANVLTF. DNA for the CDR3: TGTGCCAGCAGAACTACAGGGTCTGGGGCCAACGTCCTGACTTTC.

This clone was detected only once. The chain uses TRBV7-6 and TRBJ1-5, with 7 nucleotides matching TRBD1. Unmatched junction bases numbered 8, after V lost 5 bases and J lost 4 bases. This CDR3 has 15 amino acids. The germline CDR1 and CDR2 sequences are SGHVS and FNYEAQ. The CDR3 reads CASSPATGINQPQHF. CDR3 sequence (DNA): TGTGCCAGCAGCCCAGCGACAGGGATAAATCAGCCCCAGCATTTT.

This clone was counted a single time. The CDR3 protein is CASSWGLSEQFF. The CDR3 coding sequence is TGTGCCAGCAGTTGGGGGCTCAGTGAGCAGTTCTTC. The chain couples TRBV28 to TRBJ2-1, with a possible D match to TRBD1 (6 bases). Deletions cut 4 bases from V and 9 bases from J, with 10 bases between. Germline V gene lookup returns CDR1 MDHEN and CDR2 SYDVKM. This CDR3 spans 12 amino acids.

This chain joins TRBV18 and TRBJ2-7; 9 bases align to TRBD2. Germline assignment: CDR1 KGHSH and CDR2 LQKENI. J gave up 0 bases and V 3 bases, and 6 bases lay outside the gene matches. The length of the CDR3 is 16 residues. The chain's CDR3 is CASSPISGSGSYEQYF. The CDR3 DNA reads TGTGCCAGCTCACCGATTAGCGGGAGCGGCTCCTACGAGCAGTACTTC.

In regard to this clone: This specimen includes other DNA sequences encoding the same CDR3. The chain couples TRBV5-1 to TRBJ2-7; TRBD2 matches at 9 bases. The V gene's germline CDR1 is SGHRS and CDR2 YFSETQ. V lost 0 bases and J lost 3; bases outside the gene matches: 4. The CDR3 consists of 15 residues. CDR3 loop: CASSLGGTSSYEQYF. Written as DNA, the CDR3 is TGCGCCAGCAGCTTGGGAGGGACTAGCAGCTACGAGCAGTACTTC. The full variable domain, rest sourced from reference TRBV5-1 and TRBJ2-7, is KAGVTQTPRYLIKTRGQQVTLSCSPISGHRSVSWYQQTPGQGLQFLFEYFSETQRNKGNFPGRFSGRQFSNSRSEMNVSTLELGDSALYLCASSLGGTSSYEQYFGPGTRLTVT.

Here the CDR3 DNA reads TGTGCCAGCAGCCTACGGTGGGAGTTACCATACGAGCAGTACTTC. Protein: CASSLRWELPYEQYF. V gene TRBV7-2 combines with J gene TRBJ2-7; the D gene is possibly TRBD2 (5 bases). The V and J ends lost 5 bases and 4 bases respectively, with 18 bases between them. This CDR3 has 15 amino acids. Germline V gene data show CDR1 as SGHTA and CDR2 as FQGNSA.

The chain carries TRBV29-1 and TRBJ2-3, with TRBD2 identical over 12 bases. Trimming at V came to 5 bases and at J to 2 bases, leaving 5 bases not matched to a gene. Germline CDR1 is SQVTM and CDR2 is ANQGSEA. The CDR3 covers 15 residues. The CDR3 region is CSVPRTSGITDTQYF. For the CDR3, the DNA is TGCAGCGTTCCAAGGACTAGCGGGATCACAGATACGCAGTATTTT.

V gene TRBV7-3 combines with J gene TRBJ2-1; D is perhaps TRBD1 or TRBD2 (5 bases each). Germline V gives CDR1 SGHTA, CDR2 FQGTGA. With 3 bases removed from V and 0 bases from J, the gap between germline ends came to 12 bases. This CDR3 has 16 amino acids. The CDR3 DNA reads as TGTGCCAGCAGCTTGGGGTGGGGGAGCTCCTACAATGAGCAGTTCTTC. It codes for CASSLGWGSSYNEQFF.

This chain joins TRBV28 and TRBJ1-3; the D gene is possibly TRBD1 (5 bases). V was clipped by 6 bases and J by 4 bases, with 13 bases between them. This CDR3 region has 14 residues. Germline assignment: CDR1 MDHEN and CDR2 SYDVKM. The CDR3 spells CASSRQNRGNTIYF. The CDR3 bases are TGTGCCAGCAGCCGACAAAACAGGGGAAACACCATATATTTT. The entire variable domain, with the rest obtained from reference TRBV28 and TRBJ1-3, is as follows: DVKVTQSSRYLVKRTGEKVFLECVQDMDHENMFWYRQDPGLGLRLIYFSYDVKMKEKGDIPEGYSVSREKKERFSLILESASTNQTSMYLCASSRQNRGNTIYFGEGSWLTVV.

As for this clone: The identical CDR3 is also encoded by other nucleotide sequences in the sample. The rearrangement uses TRBV5-1 and TRBJ1-1; D is unresolved. The germline gives CDR1 SGHRS, CDR2 YFSETQ. CDR3 length equals 14 residues. The ends were cut back, 0 bases at V and 3 bases at J, with 9 bases in the middle. The chain's CDR3 is CASSLGGGDTEAFF. The CDR3 DNA reads as TGCGCCAGCAGCTTGGGGGGTGGAGACACTGAAGCTTTCTTT.

For the CDR3, the DNA is TGCGCCAGCAGCCGGGACAGGGTTTCCTACGAGCAGTACTTC. It specifies CASSRDRVSYEQYF. The gene calls are TRBV5-1 and TRBJ2-7; 9 nucleotides align to TRBD1. The CDR3 totals 14 residues. The germline CDR1 and CDR2 sequences are SGHRS and YFSETQ. V lost 4 bases and J lost 1; bases outside the gene matches: 3. The full variable domain, with the rest looked up from reference TRBV5-1 and TRBJ2-7, is KAGVTQTPRYLIKTRGQQVTLSCSPISGHRSVSWYQQTPGQGLQFLFEYFSETQRNKGNFPGRFSGRQFSNSRSEMNVSTLELGDSALYLCASSRDRVSYEQYFGPGTRLTVT.

The rearrangement joins TRBV7-3 to TRBJ2-4; D may match TRBD1 or TRBD2 (7 bases each). Germline V CDR1 and CDR2: SGHTA, FQGTGA. CDR3 length: 17 amino acids. V gave up 5 bases and J gave up 0 bases, with 17 bases separating them. The CDR3 DNA sequence: TGTGCCAGCAGCCCCCAGGGGGGGCGCTTAGCCAAAAACATTCAGTACTTC. Translated: CASSPQGGRLAKNIQYF. Using reference TRBV7-3 and TRBJ2-4 for the parts outside the CDR3, the full variable domain is GAGVSQTPSNKVTEKGKYVELRCDPISGHTALYWYRQSLGQGPEFLIYFQGTGAADDSGLPNDRFFAVRPEGSVSTLKIQRTERGDSAVYLCASSPQGGRLAKNIQYFGAGTRLSVL.

The chain joins TRBV4-1 to TRBJ2-7; 11 nucleotides agree with TRBD2. This CDR3 has 17 amino acids. V was pared by 4 bases and J by 2 bases, with 10 bases of the junction left unmatched. Germline V gene sequence: CDR1 MGHRA, CDR2 YSYEKL. The CDR3: CASSPQTSGKAPYEQYF. In DNA, the CDR3 is TGCGCCAGCAGCCCCCAGACTAGCGGGAAGGCCCCCTACGAGCAGTACTTC.